This T cell receptor beta chain is drawn from a study of T-cell reconstitution after alpha-beta-depleted transplantation in children. Study-wide findings and caveats: Expanded graft clones numbering several hundred reportedly gave rise to alpha-beta T cells about two months after transplant. T cells produced anew were the main source of T-cell counts and diversity one year after transplant.

This clonotype was seen repeatedly, ten times or more. Its target is unknown. TCRbeta library preparation incorporated unique molecular identifiers. TCRdb reprocessed the PCR reads via MiXCR and lists one record per CDR3 protein. Among 280,000 or so distinct CDR3 sequences listed, roughly 10% were seen once. The length of the CDR3 is 13 residues. Trimming took 0 bases from V and 1 from J, leaving 3 bases between them. Per germline, CDR1 MNHEY and CDR2 SVGAGI. J is TRBJ2-5 and V is TRBV6-5; D ambiguous. This receptor was taken from a male patient between 2 and 10 years old who had a stem cell transplant for chronic granulomatous disease, so the T cells may come from the graft donor. Sequencing used peripheral blood, obtained 180 days after TCRalphabeta/CD19-depleted stem cell transplant. CDR3: CASSYSTQETQYF. The CDR3 DNA sequence: TGTGCCAGCAGTTACTCGACCCAAGAGACCCAGTACTTC.